This T cell receptor beta chain is drawn from a study of blood T cell repertoires in COVID-19. Study background: Samples of COVID-19 (acute and convalescent) were obtained from the United States, Italy and Spain. From T cells, B-cell-depleted T cells, or PBMCs came the material, which was cDNA or gDNA.

Per the authors' pipeline: By means of reference gene primer amplification, nucleated cell counts were estimated. Method: immunoSEQ multiplex PCR; TCRdb's copy keeps in-frame clones and lacks some. For V, J and clone size, that table is used; D and trimming come from the DNA. Of roughly 410,000 clones listed, around 87% are singletons. The V gene's germline CDR1 is LNHDA and CDR2 SQIVND (reference sequence). The CDR3 length is 15 residues. Between the trimmed V and J ends, which lost 3 bases and 6 bases, there was a span of 15 bases. The clonotype comes from a woman aged 55-75 years with COVID-19, enrolled during active disease. This rearrangement joins TRBV19 to TRBJ1-5, with D perhaps TRBD1 (6 bases). The material sequenced was peripheral blood. This chain's CDR3 is CASSIQGQGTQPQHF. The CDR3 nucleotides read TGTGCCAGTAGTATTCAGGGGCAGGGAACTCAGCCCCAGCATTTT.